Following are 21 T cell receptor beta chains from one sample sequenced in a study of early T cells in non-severe SARS-CoV-2 infection. TCRdb re-derived calls from the 5' RACE reads in MiXCR, one entry per CDR3 protein. The repertoire has around 80,000 distinct CDR3 sequences, about 13% of them found once; the top ten carry roughly 1.4%. What was sequenced was whole blood. The receptor set was obtained from an adult who was a healthcare worker with PCR-confirmed SARS-CoV-2 infection or an uninfected control (not recorded which).

The chain recombines TRBV7-6 with TRBJ2-7, with D perhaps being TRBD1 or TRBD2 (6 bases each). The CDR3 spans 17 residues. Germline assignment: CDR1 SGHVS and CDR2 FNYEAQ. Trimming cost V 1 base and J 1 base, with 17 bases left between them. CDR3 sequence reads: CASSLEENGGLSYEQYF. For the CDR3, the DNA is TGTGCCAGCAGCTTAGAGGAAAACGGGGGCCTATCCTACGAGCAGTACTTC.

This sequence joins TRBV9 and TRBJ2-5; 8 bases line up with TRBD2. The CDR3 is 16 amino acids. The ends lost 3 bases at V and 5 bases at J; junction bases unmatched: 12. The germline CDR1 and CDR2 sequences are SGDLS and YYNGEE. For the CDR3, the DNA is TGTGCCAGCAGCGGGAGAGCGGGAGAGGTTGAGGAGACCCAGTACTTC. The encoded protein is CASSGRAGEVEETQYF.

The chain couples TRBV29-1 to TRBJ1-1, with D unresolved. The germline V gene encodes CDR1 SQVTM and CDR2 ANQGSEA. Trimming cost V 7 bases and J 4 bases, with 16 bases left between them. The CDR3 covers 13 residues. CDR3: CSGGGFGRTEAFF. CDR3 sequence (DNA): TGCAGCGGAGGTGGGTTTGGTCGCACTGAAGCTTTCTTT.

The rearrangement joins TRBV20-1 to TRBJ1-1; no clear D gene. V was trimmed by 6 bases and J by 1 base, leaving 18 bases between them. The CDR3 has 15 amino acids. Looked up from germline, CDR1 is DFQATT and CDR2 is SNEGSKA (reference sequence). This CDR3 is CSARYLRSSNTEAFF. The CDR3 nucleotides are TGCAGTGCGCGGTACCTCAGGAGTTCGAACACTGAAGCTTTCTTT.

The chain recombines TRBV7-2 with TRBJ1-3; D is possibly TRBD1 (6 bases). V dropped 5 bases and J dropped 6 bases, with 14 bases sitting between them. Germline CDR1 is SGHTA and CDR2 is FQGNSA. The CDR3 totals 14 residues. The CDR3 bases are TGTGCCAGCAGCCCCAGCGGGGGCGCAAACACCATATATTTT. Residues: CASSPSGGANTIYF.

This clonotype was counted ten times or more. This chain links TRBV7-9 with TRBJ2-3; D may be TRBD1 (6 bases). V gave up 10 bases and J gave up 3 bases, with 20 bases separating them. Germline V lookup: CDR1 SEHNR, CDR2 FQNEAQ (reference sequence). The CDR3 consists of 15 residues. The CDR3 coding sequence is TGTGCCACCCTTTCAAGCGGTACAGGGACAGATACGCAGTATTTT. Translating gives CATLSSGTGTDTQYF.

The V and J genes are TRBV20-1 and TRBJ1-2, with TRBD1 identical over 7 bases. Trimming at V came to 3 bases and at J to 0 bases, leaving 1 base not matched to a gene. The V gene's germline CDR1 is DFQATT and CDR2 SNEGSKA (reference sequence). There are 13 residues in the CDR3. Here the CDR3 reads CSASQGANYGYTF. CDR3 in DNA: TGCAGTGCTAGTCAGGGGGCTAACTATGGCTACACCTTC.

The chain recombines TRBV7-2 with TRBJ2-7; 8 bases line up with TRBD2. Looked up from germline, CDR1 is SGHTA and CDR2 is FQGNSA. V dropped 2 bases and J dropped 6; count of bases not matched to a gene: 6. The CDR3 covers 14 residues. Here the CDR3 reads CASSLTPRGGEQYF. As DNA, the CDR3 is TGTGCCAGCAGCTTAACCCCCCGGGGGGGCGAGCAGTACTTC.

This chain links TRBV10-3 with TRBJ2-7; D possibly corresponds to TRBD2 (5 bases). V lost 6 bases and J lost 2, with 11 bases in between. Germline V gene sequence: CDR1 ENHRY, CDR2 SYGVKD. The length of the CDR3 is 13 residues. CDR3 in DNA: TGTGCCATCAGGGAGGACGGTACCTACGAGCAGTACTTC. Its protein is CAIREDGTYEQYF.

Details on this clonotype: At one end, the junction sequence differs from germline, possibly due to a read error. The chain carries TRBV29-1 and TRBJ1-1; 9 nucleotides line up with TRBD1. This CDR3 contains 14 residues. Germline V CDR1 and CDR2: SQVTM, ANQGSEA. CDR3 nucleotides: TGCAGCGTCGCAACCGGGACAGGGAACGCTGAAGCTTTCTTT. Encoded protein: CSVATGTGNAEAFF.

This clonotype has ten or more counts. The chain is built from TRBV18 and TRBJ1-2; D ambiguous. Germline loops: CDR1 KGHSH, CDR2 LQKENI. This CDR3 has 12 amino acids. Trimming removed 0 bases at V and 8 bases at J, with 7 bases between. The CDR3 region has the DNA TGTGCCAGCTCACCACCCTCCGGGGGCTACACCTTC. Its translation: CASSPPSGGYTF.

This clonotype was picked up many times. V is TRBV4-3 and J is TRBJ2-1; D ambiguous. CDR1 is LGHNA, CDR2 YSLEER, per germline. V was clipped by 1 base and J by 6 bases, with 4 bases between them. This CDR3 contains 12 residues. CDR3 DNA: TGCGCCAGCAGCCAAGTCGCCAATGAGCAGTTCTTC. Protein product: CASSQVANEQFF.

DNA of the CDR3: TGCAGTACCGGACAGGGGGCGGAAAGCAATCAGCCCCAGCATTTT. It encodes CSTGQGAESNQPQHF. The J gene is TRBJ1-5, the V gene TRBV20-1, with 11 bases that match TRBD1. CDR3 length equals 15 residues. Germline loops: CDR1 DFQATT, CDR2 SNEGSKA (reference sequence). The J segment lost 1 base and the V segment lost 8 bases, leaving 7 bases of the junction unmatched.

Many counts were recorded for this clonotype. V is TRBV19 and J is TRBJ2-4; TRBD2 agrees at 7 bases. The V gene end was trimmed by 3 bases and the J gene end by 6 bases; junction bases not matched to a gene: 2. CDR3 length equals 13 residues. Germline CDR1 is LNHDA and CDR2 is SQIVND (reference sequence). The CDR3 region is CASSMGGGNIQYF. Here the CDR3 DNA reads TGTGCCAGTAGTATGGGCGGGGGAAACATTCAGTACTTC.

This sequence joins TRBV12-3 or TRBV12-4 and TRBJ1-4, with D possibly TRBD1 on 6 matching bases. Deletions cut 6 bases from V and 7 bases from J, with 18 bases between. CDR3 size: 15 residues. The CDR3 DNA reads as TGTGCCAGCAGCCCGCCCAGGGGAATGAGTGAAAAACTGTTTTTT. Encoded protein: CASSPPRGMSEKLFF.

The chain combines TRBV10-2 with TRBJ1-6, with 7 bases lining up with TRBD1. The germline gives CDR1 WSHSY, CDR2 SAAADI. Losses at the gene ends were 8 bases for V and 7 bases for J; bases not matched to a gene: 11. The CDR3 is 15 amino acids. This CDR3 is CASAGPGGENSPLHF. The DNA for the CDR3 is TGCGCCAGCGCCGGGCCAGGGGGTGAAAATTCACCCCTCCACTTT.

The chain combines TRBV30 with TRBJ2-3; 7 bases align to TRBD1. CDR1 GTSNPN and CDR2 SVGIG come from the germline V gene (reference sequence). This CDR3 has 14 amino acids. J gave up 0 bases and V 5 bases, and 5 bases lay outside the gene matches. The CDR3 coding sequence is TGTGCCTGGGGACGGGACAGCAGCACAGATACGCAGTATTTT. Its protein is CAWGRDSSTDTQYF. The full variable domain, rest sourced from reference TRBV30 and TRBJ2-3, is SQTIHQWPATLVQPVGSPLSLECTVEGTSNPNLYWYRQAAGRGLQLLFYSVGIGQISSEVPQNLSASRPQDRQFILSSKKLLLSDSGFYLCAWGRDSSTDTQYFGPGTRLTVL.

In this sample, this clonotype turned up many times. The genes are TRBV5-4 and TRBJ2-5, with 14 nucleotides matching TRBD2. The J segment lost 5 bases and the V segment lost 4 bases, leaving 13 bases of the junction unmatched. The CDR3 is 18 amino acids. The germline V gene encodes CDR1 SGHNT and CDR2 YYREEE (reference sequence). Here the CDR3 reads CASSPGGLAGGSIETQYF. CDR3 nucleotides: TGTGCCAGCAGCCCTGGAGGACTAGCGGGGGGCAGTATCGAGACCCAGTACTTC.

This clonotype was recorded many times. The chain carries TRBV5-6 and TRBJ2-1; no reliable D call. Germline V lookup: CDR1 SGHDT, CDR2 YYEEEE. This CDR3 is built from 14 residues. V shed 1 base and J shed 2 bases, with 7 bases lying between them. The CDR3 DNA reads TGTGCCAGCAGCTTGAATAGCCCCTACAATGAGCAGTTCTTC. This sequence encodes CASSLNSPYNEQFF.

V usage is TRBV29-1 and J usage is TRBJ1-4; TRBD1 aligns across 9 bases. After removal of 7 bases from V and 5 bases from J, the junction contained 11 bases not matched to a gene. CDR1 is SQVTM and CDR2 is ANQGSEA in the germline V gene. The CDR3 loop spans 15 amino acids. The CDR3 reads CSARTGDRRNEKLFF. Written as DNA, the CDR3 is TGCAGCGCACGGACAGGGGATAGAAGAAATGAAAAACTGTTTTTT.

V is TRBV20-1 and J is TRBJ2-3; no clear D gene. CDR1 is DFQATT and CDR2 is SNEGSKA in the germline V gene (reference sequence). V lost 5 bases and J lost 6, with 12 bases in between. This CDR3 is 12 amino acids long. Here the CDR3 DNA reads TGCAGTGCTTTAAGGGATATGGATACGCAGTATTTT. It encodes CSALRDMDTQYF.